This is a list of T cell receptor beta chains from one sample in a study of neurological immune-mediated disorders. TCRdb re-derived calls from the 5' RACE reads in MiXCR, one entry per CDR3 protein. In the table there are roughly 48,000 distinct CDR3 sequences, about an eighth of which are singletons. Sequences were obtained from PBMCs. These receptors originate from a male donor with HTLV-1-associated myelopathy (HAM/TSP). CDR3s include the opening cysteine and the closing phenylalanine or tryptophan. Fields, in order: J gene, V gene, CDR3 protein.

j_gene: TRBJ2-7; v_gene: TRBV11-3; CDR3aa: CASSGEGGGEQYF
j_gene: TRBJ2-1; v_gene: TRBV4-2; CDR3aa: CASSQDRGWGEQFF
j_gene: TRBJ2-2; v_gene: TRBV24-1; CDR3aa: CATSDLAGGRTGELFF
j_gene: TRBJ1-1; v_gene: TRBV18; CDR3aa: CASSPQGVTEAFF
j_gene: TRBJ2-5; v_gene: TRBV20-1; CDR3aa: CSARVQGEETQYF
j_gene: TRBJ2-7; v_gene: TRBV20-1; CDR3aa: CSARFEGSSYEQYF
j_gene: TRBJ2-7; v_gene: TRBV29-1; CDR3aa: CSVEGRLPYEQYF
j_gene: TRBJ2-7; v_gene: TRBV18; CDR3aa: CASSLAGVLYEQYF
j_gene: TRBJ1-5; v_gene: TRBV20-1; CDR3aa: CSASFPDQPQHF
j_gene: TRBJ2-3; v_gene: TRBV7-3; CDR3aa: CASSLTRTTDTQYF
j_gene: TRBJ1-1; v_gene: TRBV11-3; CDR3aa: CASNSLGTLLNTEAFF
j_gene: TRBJ2-1; v_gene: TRBV3-1; CDR3aa: CASSQPPQQFF
j_gene: TRBJ2-5; v_gene: TRBV10-3; CDR3aa: CAISVSGTAQETQYF
j_gene: TRBJ2-7; v_gene: TRBV5-1; CDR3aa: CASSSSTGMAGEQYF
j_gene: TRBJ1-1; v_gene: TRBV20-1; CDR3aa: CSASHREEAFF
j_gene: TRBJ2-1; v_gene: TRBV15; CDR3aa: CATSRDPGPPNEQFF
j_gene: TRBJ2-7; v_gene: TRBV3-1; CDR3aa: CASSQVVYEQYF
j_gene: TRBJ1-4; v_gene: TRBV12-3/TRBV12-4; CDR3aa: CASRSDRVGEKLFF
j_gene: TRBJ1-5; v_gene: TRBV20-1; CDR3aa: CSAWDRGSQPQHF
j_gene: TRBJ2-1; v_gene: TRBV20-1; CDR3aa: CSAMSGGAGNEQFF
j_gene: TRBJ2-3; v_gene: TRBV28; CDR3aa: CASSPLSRRVVTDTQYF
j_gene: TRBJ2-6; v_gene: TRBV7-2; CDR3aa: CASSLAGASGANVLTF
j_gene: TRBJ1-4; v_gene: TRBV6-5; CDR3aa: CASSYSRGKEKLFF
j_gene: TRBJ1-5; v_gene: TRBV5-1; CDR3aa: CASSLINFPDQPQHF